This T cell receptor beta chain was sequenced for a study of memory CD4+ T cells and cytomegalovirus serostatus. The sort gate was single viable CD3+CD4+CD8-CD45RO+ cells for memory CD4+ T cells. Produced via immunoSEQ multiplex PCR; TCRdb's table is partial and in-frame only. The table has about 61,000 clones, approximately 78% seen once. Germline lookup yields CDR1 MGHRA and CDR2 YSYEKL. The CDR3 consists of 12 residues. Trimming removed 0 bases from V and 5 bases from J, with 4 bases in between. Sequenced material: memory CD4+ T cells from blood. This chain uses TRBV4-1 with TRBJ2-5; D is undetermined. The TCR sequence derives from an adult in good health and CMV-seronegative. CDR3 nucleotides: TGCGCCAGCAGCCAAGATCGGGAGACCCAGTACTTC. It yields the protein CASSQDRETQYF.